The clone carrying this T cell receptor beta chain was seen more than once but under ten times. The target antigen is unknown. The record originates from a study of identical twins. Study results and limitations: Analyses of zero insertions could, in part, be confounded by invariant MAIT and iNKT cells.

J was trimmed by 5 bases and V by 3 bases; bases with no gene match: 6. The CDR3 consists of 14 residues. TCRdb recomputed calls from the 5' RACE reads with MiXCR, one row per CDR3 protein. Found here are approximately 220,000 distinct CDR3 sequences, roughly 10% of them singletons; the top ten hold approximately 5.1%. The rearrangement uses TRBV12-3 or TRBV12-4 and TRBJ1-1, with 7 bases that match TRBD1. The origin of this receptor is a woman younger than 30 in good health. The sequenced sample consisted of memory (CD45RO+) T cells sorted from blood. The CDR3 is CASSFSDRATEAFF. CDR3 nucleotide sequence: TGTGCCAGCAGTTTCTCTGACAGGGCTACTGAAGCTTTCTTT.